This record concerns one T cell receptor (beta chain) sequence. Its antigen is not identified. This is likely a read error, given that the CDR3 carries no conserved phenylalanine or tryptophan at its end. Genomic DNA, the template, was used for profiling of the TCR beta VDJ and CDR3. MiXCR was run by TCRdb on the reads, yielding one entry per CDR3 protein. The sample includes just over 450,000 distinct CDR3 sequences, roughly 34% seen only once; the top ten take less than 0.85%. This sample stems from a study of CD8+CD57+ T cells in acquired aplastic anemia. Study at large: Across the sorted CD4+ and CD8+ cells, DNA amounts averaged roughly 3.5 ug. General study results and limits: Patients and controls turned out to have 25 to 35 CD8+ CDR3 sequences in common. Patient and control CD8+ Simpson's diversity was not significantly different.

By flow cytometry, patients selected for sequencing had shown an expansion of CD8+CD57+ cells. All patients were therapy-naive when blood was sampled. The germline V gene encodes CDR1 PRHDT and CDR2 FYEKMQ (reference sequence). V shed 5 bases and J 6 bases; nucleotides not matched to a gene: 4. The CDR3 sequence is 14 residues long. The chain combines TRBV13 with TRBJ1-5; 10 bases line up with TRBD1. The sequencing input was sorted CD4+, CD8+, or CD8+CD57+ T cells (not recorded which) from PBMCs. This receptor was taken from a human donor with aplastic anemia. In DNA, the CDR3 is TGTGCCAGCAGCCCCGGGACAGGGGTTCAGCCCCAGCATCTT. This translates into CASSPGTGVQPQHL.